The rows below give T cell receptor beta chains drawn from one sample of a study of OX40 agonist ivuxolimab in advanced cancers. Repertoires were generated with immunoSEQ multiplex PCR, while TCRdb's copy carries only in-frame clones and drops some. The data show fewer than 40,000 clones, more than 75% seen once. This specimen was CD4+ or CD8+ T cells sorted from blood, taken in a trial of the OX40 agonist ivuxolimab. Receptors were obtained from an adult with an advanced solid tumor such as melanoma, head and neck, liver or kidney cancer. Both conserved end residues are part of each CDR3. Each record gives: clone size, V gene, D gene, J gene, CDR3 DNA, CDR3 protein. D genes are given only for firm matches. Size values are once, few and many counts, or a class for expanded clones, and some rows have none.

size: .; V: TRBV7-9; D: TRBD1; J: TRBJ1-3; DNA: TGTGCCCTAGCGCAGGACAGGGGCCCCGACACCATATATTTT; CDR3: CALAQDRGPDTIYF
size: once; V: TRBV4-3; D: .; J: TRBJ1-3; DNA: TGCGCCAGCAGCCAAGAGGACGACTCTGGAAACACCATATATTTT; CDR3: CASSQEDDSGNTIYF
size: .; V: TRBV5-5; D: .; J: TRBJ1-3; DNA: TGTGCCAGCAGCCAGGATTGGGGCTCTGGAAACACCATATATTTT; CDR3: CASSQDWGSGNTIYF
size: .; V: TRBV9; D: .; J: TRBJ2-2; DNA: TGTGCCAGCAGCTCGACCTTCCAGGCGGCCGGGGAGCTGTTTTTT; CDR3: CASSSTFQAAGELFF
size: .; V: TRBV11-3; D: .; J: TRBJ2-1; DNA: TGTGCCAGCAGCTCCTACACAGACGAGGGAAGCTCCTACAATGAGCAGTTCTTC; CDR3: CASSSYTDEGSSYNEQFF
size: .; V: TRBV7-9; D: TRBD1; J: TRBJ2-7; DNA: TGTGCCAGCAGCTCAGGGGGTTCTAGCGAGCAGTACTTC; CDR3: CASSSGGSSEQYF
size: few; V: TRBV19; D: TRBD1; J: TRBJ1-5; DNA: TGTGCCAGTAGCCACCCAGGGGACAGGAGCAATCAGCCCCAGCATTTT; CDR3: CASSHPGDRSNQPQHF
size: .; V: TRBV5-4; D: .; J: TRBJ2-3; DNA: TGTGCCAGCAGCTTGGATCCGGAGGATACGCAGTATTTT; CDR3: CASSLDPEDTQYF
size: .; V: TRBV7-8; D: .; J: TRBJ1-5; DNA: TGTGCCAGCAGCCTAGGGACCGTCGTGAGCAATCAGCCCCAGCATTTT; CDR3: CASSLGTVVSNQPQHF
size: .; V: TRBV21-1; D: .; J: TRBJ2-7; DNA: TGTGCCAGCAGCCAACCCGGGACACGAACCTACGAGCAGTACTTC; CDR3: CASSQPGTRTYEQYF
size: .; V: TRBV7-8; D: TRBD1; J: TRBJ1-2; DNA: TGTGCCAGCAGCTTATTCCACGGGAACAGGGGGGAGGGCTACACCTTC; CDR3: CASSLFHGNRGEGYTF
size: few; V: TRBV4-3; D: .; J: TRBJ1-1; DNA: TGCGCCAGCAGCCCCGAGCCCGGAACTGAAGCTTTCTTT; CDR3: CASSPEPGTEAFF
size: once; V: TRBV30; D: .; J: TRBJ1-1; DNA: TGTGCCTGGAGTGGGGGTGGTGACACTGAAGCTTTCTTT; CDR3: CAWSGGGDTEAFF
size: once; V: TRBV5-6; D: .; J: TRBJ2-3; DNA: TGTGCCAGCAGCCATCTAACAGATACGCAGTATTTT; CDR3: CASSHLTDTQYF
size: .; V: TRBV4-2; D: .; J: TRBJ1-3; DNA: TGTGCCAGCAGCCAAGATAGACAGAGCTCTGGAAACACCATATATTTT; CDR3: CASSQDRQSSGNTIYF
size: .; V: TRBV9; D: .; J: TRBJ2-3; DNA: TGTGCCAGCAGCGTAGGGGGTCTGACAGATACGCAGTATTTT; CDR3: CASSVGGLTDTQYF
size: .; V: TRBV9; D: .; J: TRBJ1-2; DNA: TGTGCCAGCAGCGTAGGAGGGGGTTCTAACTATGGCTACACCTTC; CDR3: CASSVGGGSNYGYTF
size: .; V: TRBV7-6; D: TRBD1; J: TRBJ1-2; DNA: TGTGCCAGCAGCTCCGGACAGGGTGGGGTCTATGGCTACACCTTC; CDR3: CASSSGQGGVYGYTF
size: medium-sized; V: TRBV30; D: TRBD1; J: TRBJ1-2; DNA: TGTGCCTGGAGCCAGACAGGGAGCGGCTACACCTTC; CDR3: CAWSQTGSGYTF
size: .; V: TRBV23-1; D: .; J: TRBJ2-7; DNA: TGCGCCAGCAGTCAAAACTTGATAGGACTAAACGACTACGAGCAGTACTTC; CDR3: CASSQNLIGLNDYEQYF
size: .; V: TRBV30; D: .; J: TRBJ2-3; DNA: TGTGCCTGGGGCCCAAGCACAGATACGCAGTATTTT; CDR3: CAWGPSTDTQYF
size: .; V: TRBV4-1; D: .; J: TRBJ2-6; DNA: TGCGCCAGCAGCCAAGAGAGGCTGGGGACGGCCGGCTCTGGGGCCAACGTCCTGACTTTC; CDR3: CASSQERLGTAGSGANVLTF
size: .; V: TRBV21-1; D: .; J: TRBJ2-5; DNA: TGTGCCAGCACCCTCCGCCGGAAAGGACATCAAGAGACCCAGTACTTC; CDR3: CASTLRRKGHQETQYF
size: once; V: TRBV6-1; D: .; J: TRBJ1-2; DNA: TGTGCCAGCAGTGAAGTAGAACTAGAGGGTGGCTACACCTTC; CDR3: CASSEVELEGGYTF
size: .; V: TRBV4-1; D: TRBD2; J: TRBJ2-7; DNA: TGCGCCAGCAGCACCGGAGCGGGGTCCTACGAGCAGTACTTC; CDR3: CASSTGAGSYEQYF
size: .; V: TRBV4-1; D: TRBD1; J: TRBJ1-5; DNA: TGCGCCAGCAGCCCAGACAGGGGGCTCGGGCAGCCCCAGCATTTT; CDR3: CASSPDRGLGQPQHF
size: .; V: TRBV10-3; D: .; J: TRBJ2-1; DNA: TGTGCCATCAGTGGCGTGGGGGAGAGTGAGCAGTTCTTC; CDR3: CAISGVGESEQFF
size: .; V: TRBV7-2; D: .; J: TRBJ2-1; DNA: TGTGCCAGCAGCTTCTACCTAGGCGATGAGCAGTTCTTC; CDR3: CASSFYLGDEQFF
size: once; V: TRBV27; D: TRBD2; J: TRBJ2-1; DNA: TGTGCCAGCAGTCTGACTAGCGGGGGCCCGTACAATGAGCAGTTCTTC; CDR3: CASSLTSGGPYNEQFF
size: .; V: TRBV20-1; D: .; J: TRBJ1-4; DNA: TGCAGTGCTAGTAGGGAAAAACTGTTTTTT; CDR3: CSASREKLFF
size: .; V: TRBV5-8; D: .; J: TRBJ1-1; DNA: TGTGCCAGCAGCTTGATCGGGGAGTACACTGAAGCTTTCTTT; CDR3: CASSLIGEYTEAFF
size: .; V: TRBV11-2; D: TRBD2; J: TRBJ2-7; DNA: TGTGCCAGCAGCTTAGAACTTAGCGGGGGGGCGATAGAGCAGTACTTC; CDR3: CASSLELSGGAIEQYF
size: .; V: TRBV7-2; D: .; J: TRBJ1-5; DNA: TGTGCCAGCAGCCTATCCTCCTGGGGGGCTATTCAGCCCCAGCATTTT; CDR3: CASSLSSWGAIQPQHF
size: .; V: TRBV19; D: TRBD1; J: TRBJ2-1; DNA: TGTGCCAGTTCTTTGGACAGGTCGGCCTACAATGAGCAGTTCTTC; CDR3: CASSLDRSAYNEQFF
size: .; V: TRBV2; D: .; J: TRBJ1-1; DNA: TGTGCCAGCAGTGAAGCCTTTTACCCAGATTCGGCTTTCTTT; CDR3: CASSEAFYPDSAFF
size: .; V: TRBV5-4; D: .; J: TRBJ2-5; DNA: TGTGCCAGCATTAGCCTAGGCAGCGACCAAGAGACCCAGTACTTC; CDR3: CASISLGSDQETQYF
size: .; V: TRBV4-3; D: TRBD2; J: TRBJ2-7; DNA: TGCGCCAGCAGCACCCGACTAGCGTCCTACGAGCAGTACTTC; CDR3: CASSTRLASYEQYF
size: .; V: TRBV6-1; D: .; J: TRBJ2-1; DNA: TGTGCCAGCAGGGCCTACAATGAGCAGTTCTTC; CDR3: CASRAYNEQFF